A selection of T cell receptor beta chains follows, all from one sample in a study of shared clonotypes between healthy human individuals. The method was immunoSEQ multiplex PCR; TCRdb's version includes in-frame clones alone and lacks a portion of them. The data contain roughly 480,000 clones, around 80% of them singletons. The sequenced sample was PBMCs. Receptors originate from a middle-aged woman in good health. Some clones in this sample may be carry-over from other donors' samples. Both conserved end residues are part of each CDR3. Fields, in order: J gene, clone size, CDR3 length, V gene, D gene, CDR3 protein, CDR3 DNA. D genes are given only for firm matches. Rows may omit the clone size; those that give it use once, few, many or a size class.

TRBJ2-3	once	13	TRBV2	.	CASATEGADTQYF	TGTGCCAGCGCCACCGAAGGCGCAGATACGCAGTATTTT
TRBJ1-4	.	16	TRBV30	.	CAWSGARTAGYEKLFF	TGTGCCTGGAGTGGTGCTAGGACAGCGGGTTATGAAAAACTGTTTTTT
TRBJ2-7	once	15	TRBV7-7	TRBD1	CASSLGSGQSYEQYF	TGTGCCAGCAGCTTAGGCTCGGGACAGTCCTACGAGCAGTACTTC
TRBJ2-1	many	13	TRBV14	.	CASSRTYHNEQFF	TGTGCCAGCAGCAGGACCTATCACAATGAGCAGTTCTTC
TRBJ2-3	.	16	TRBV15	TRBD2	CATSRDGSGTTDTQYF	TGTGCCACCAGCAGAGATGGGAGCGGGACCACAGATACGCAGTATTTT
TRBJ2-7	.	17	TRBV5-1	.	CASSLGPLTVHPYEQYF	TGCGCCAGCAGCTTGGGCCCCTTAACGGTCCATCCCTACGAGCAGTACTTC
TRBJ1-5	.	13	TRBV21-1	.	CAREEYSNQPQHF	TGTGCCAGAGAGGAGTATAGCAATCAGCCCCAGCATTTT
TRBJ1-1	.	13	TRBV29-1	TRBD1	CSAATGIDGEAFF	TGCAGCGCCGCGACAGGGATTGACGGTGAAGCTTTCTTT
TRBJ2-1	.	17	TRBV7-9	TRBD1	CASSQGEGQGPGNEQFF	TGTGCCAGCAGCCAGGGGGAGGGACAGGGACCGGGCAATGAGCAGTTCTTC
TRBJ1-3	.	16	TRBV7-2	.	CASSLIRGGSGNTIYF	TGTGCCAGCAGCCTAATACGGGGGGGGTCTGGAAACACCATATATTTT
TRBJ2-7	.	16	TRBV28	TRBD2	CASSPSLAGLSYEQYF	TGTGCCAGCAGTCCATCTCTAGCGGGACTCTCCTACGAGCAGTACTTC
TRBJ2-3	.	14	TRBV5-4	TRBD1	CASSLATGSDTQYF	TGTGCCAGCAGCTTGGCGACAGGGAGCGATACGCAGTATTTT
TRBJ2-5	.	15	TRBV30	TRBD2	CAWSEGGSGGETQYF	TGTGCCTGGAGTGAGGGTGGTAGCGGGGGGGAGACCCAGTACTTC
TRBJ1-1	.	13	TRBV6-1	TRBD1	CATGGTMNTEAFF	TGTGCCACAGGGGGAACGATGAACACTGAAGCTTTCTTT
TRBJ2-5	.	14	TRBV6-6	.	CASSPPGRQETQYF	TGTGCCAGCAGCCCCCCGGGACGTCAAGAGACCCAGTACTTC
TRBJ2-5	once	14	TRBV19	.	CASSTSGFQETQYF	TGTGCCAGTAGTACGAGCGGGTTCCAAGAGACCCAGTACTTC
TRBJ2-5	.	13	TRBV2	.	CASSRSGRETQYF	TGTGCCAGCAGCCGTTCAGGTAGAGAGACCCAGTACTTC
TRBJ2-7	.	14	TRBV6-1	TRBD2	CASRAAGASYEQYF	TGTGCCAGCAGGGCAGCGGGGGCCTCCTACGAGCAGTACTTC
TRBJ2-1	.	15	TRBV6-5	.	CASSLVPEAYNEQFF	TGTGCCAGCAGCTTAGTTCCAGAGGCCTACAATGAGCAGTTCTTC
TRBJ2-1	once	16	TRBV5-1	TRBD2	CASSLRSSGRGNEQFF	TGCGCCAGCAGCTTGAGATCTAGCGGGAGGGGTAATGAGCAGTTCTTC
TRBJ1-2	few	15	TRBV19	TRBD1	CACSQRDRHYYGYTF	TGTGCCTGCTCTCAACGGGACAGGCACTACTATGGCTACACCTTC
TRBJ2-7	once	15	TRBV9	TRBD1	CASSVAPQGVAEQYF	TGTGCCAGCAGCGTAGCTCCCCAGGGGGTGGCCGAGCAGTACTTC
TRBJ2-2	.	14	TRBV18	TRBD1	CASSYTTGAGELFF	TGTGCCAGCTCATATACGACAGGGGCCGGGGAGCTGTTTTTT
TRBJ2-7	.	13	TRBV28	TRBD2	CASKGLATYEQYF	TGTGCCAGCAAGGGACTAGCTACCTACGAGCAGTACTTC
TRBJ2-7	.	15	TRBV7-2	.	CASSWTSGPTYEQYF	TGTGCCAGCAGCTGGACGTCAGGGCCCACCTACGAGCAGTACTTC
TRBJ1-5	.	14	TRBV6-1	.	CASSTTAEPQPQHF	TGTGCCAGCAGTACGACAGCGGAGCCTCAGCCCCAGCATTTT
TRBJ2-3	.	15	TRBV7-9	TRBD1	CASSRPTGGTDTQYF	TGTGCCAGCAGCCGACCGACAGGGGGCACAGATACGCAGTATTTT
TRBJ2-5	.	15	TRBV11-2	.	CASSQQGGGQETQYF	TGTGCCAGCAGCCAACAGGGGGGGGGCCAAGAGACCCAGTACTTC
TRBJ2-1	.	18	TRBV19	TRBD1	CASSPWAPGTGAYNEQFF	TGTGCCAGTAGTCCCTGGGCCCCCGGGACAGGGGCATACAATGAGCAGTTCTTC
TRBJ2-3	.	15	TRBV2	.	CASSEAHAFHGTQYF	TGTGCCAGCAGTGAAGCGCATGCATTTCATGGTACGCAGTATTTT
TRBJ2-2	.	15	TRBV18	.	CASSPSEGPPGELFF	TGTGCCAGCTCACCTAGTGAGGGGCCCCCCGGGGAGCTGTTTTTT
TRBJ2-5	.	13	TRBV11-2	.	CASSWTILETQYF	TGTGCCAGCAGCTGGACAATTCTGGAGACCCAGTACTTC
TRBJ1-2	.	12	TRBV7-1	TRBD1	CASSVGQASYTF	TGTGCCAGCAGCGTCGGACAGGCTAGCTACACCTTC
TRBJ2-5	few	12	TRBV7-8	.	CASSLAIETQYF	TGTGCCAGCAGCTTAGCGATCGAGACCCAGTACTTC
TRBJ1-2	.	15	TRBV6-6	TRBD1	CASSNPTGGSYGYTF	TGTGCCAGCAGTAACCCGACAGGGGGCAGCTATGGCTACACCTTC
TRBJ2-6	.	15	TRBV4-1	.	CASSPGNSGANVLTF	TGCGCCAGCAGCCCCGGAAACTCTGGGGCCAACGTCCTGACTTTC
TRBJ2-5	.	15	TRBV9	.	CASSVDSTRQETQYF	TGTGCCAGCAGCGTAGATTCGACACGACAAGAGACCCAGTACTTC
TRBJ1-1	.	14	TRBV2	.	CASKYEFMNTEAFF	TGTGCCAGCAAGTATGAGTTCATGAACACTGAAGCTTTCTTT
TRBJ2-7	.	16	TRBV25-1	.	CASSPLGPEDSYEQYF	TGTGCCAGCAGCCCTCTCGGGCCTGAGGACTCCTACGAGCAGTACTTC
TRBJ2-5	.	16	TRBV5-8	.	CASSFIWGHSGETQYF	TGTGCCAGCAGCTTTATATGGGGCCATTCGGGAGAGACCCAGTACTTC
TRBJ1-2	.	15	TRBV7-3	.	CASSLGLGGDYGYTF	TGTGCCAGCAGCTTAGGGCTCGGGGGTGACTATGGCTACACCTTC
TRBJ2-3	.	15	TRBV10-3	TRBD2	CAISSPSGGTDTQYF	TGTGCCATCAGTTCCCCTAGCGGGGGCACAGATACGCAGTATTTT
TRBJ2-7	.	13	TRBV25-1	.	CASSYRDLDEQYF	TGTGCCAGCAGTTACAGGGATTTGGACGAGCAGTACTTC
TRBJ2-1	.	16	TRBV4-1	TRBD2	CASSQESASGANEQFF	TGCGCCAGCAGCCAAGAGTCTGCTAGCGGGGCCAATGAGCAGTTCTTC
TRBJ2-4	few	16	TRBV5-4	.	CASSPGTGGAKNIQYF	TGTGCCAGCAGCCCCGGGACCGGCGGCGCCAAAAACATTCAGTACTTC
TRBJ1-1	.	13	TRBV15	.	CAMSRDTNTEAFF	TGTGCCATGTCCCGGGACACGAACACTGAAGCTTTCTTT
TRBJ2-2	.	15	TRBV2	TRBD2	CASSETSANTGELFF	TGTGCCAGCAGTGAGACTAGCGCCAACACCGGGGAGCTGTTTTTT
TRBJ2-6	.	16	TRBV18	.	CASSPRQGSGANVLTF	TGTGCCAGCTCACCGAGGCAGGGGTCTGGGGCCAACGTCCTGACTTTC
TRBJ2-1	.	13	TRBV15	.	CATSRAVTPEQFF	TGTGCCACCAGCAGAGCTGTGACCCCCGAGCAGTTCTTC
TRBJ1-2	.	14	TRBV14	.	CASSQAGGPYGYTF	TGTGCCAGCAGCCAAGCCGGAGGGCCCTATGGCTACACCTTC
TRBJ1-2	.	14	TRBV10-3	.	CAIRTKREGDGYTF	TGTGCCATCAGGACCAAAAGGGAAGGAGATGGCTACACCTTC
TRBJ2-5	.	14	TRBV30	.	CAWSVGGGVETQYF	TGTGCCTGGAGTGTAGGCGGGGGCGTAGAGACCCAGTACTTC
TRBJ2-7	.	14	TRBV29-1	TRBD2	CSAQAGAGVREQYF	TGCAGCGCTCAAGCGGGAGCTGGTGTCCGCGAGCAGTACTTC
TRBJ1-5	.	14	TRBV19	TRBD1	CASRGLDGNQPQHF	TGTGCCAGCAGGGGGCTCGATGGCAATCAGCCCCAGCATTTT